The present T cell receptor (beta chain) was sequenced within a study of blood T cell repertoires in COVID-19. Study summary: The United States, Italy and Spain provided the acute and convalescent COVID-19 samples. The analysed material was cDNA or gDNA that came from T cells, B-cell-depleted T cells, or PBMCs.

In the original analysis: How many nucleated cells were present was estimated from reference gene primer amplification. Repertoires were generated with immunoSEQ multiplex PCR, while TCRdb's copy carries only in-frame clones and drops some. V, J and clone size were drawn from that table, and D and trimming were deduced from the DNA. The sample shows 150,000 to 200,000 clones, around 90% of them seen only once. Trimming took 3 bases from V and 4 from J; bases not matched to a gene: 7. The CDR3 is 16 amino acids. Germline V gene sequence: CDR1 LNHDA, CDR2 SQIVND (reference sequence). The genes are TRBV19 and TRBJ1-3; 9 bases match TRBD1. This clonotype was sampled from a man aged 55 to 69 with active or convalescent COVID-19. The specimen sequenced was peripheral blood. CDR3 loop: CASSITTGTGGNTIYF. The CDR3 DNA reads TGTGCCAGTAGTATTACCACCGGGACAGGGGGAAACACCATATATTTT.